These 27 T cell receptor beta chains were sequenced from one sample in a study of blood T cell repertoires in COVID-19. Clones were read by immunoSEQ multiplex PCR, and TCRdb kept only the in-frame ones, dropping some. The profile shows about 200,000 clones, 70% to 80% of them singletons. Material: peripheral blood. The receptor set was obtained from a woman aged 40 to 50 with COVID-19, enrolled during active disease.

The chain uses TRBV30 and TRBJ1-1; TRBD1 matches at 7 bases. Germline V lookup: CDR1 GTSNPN, CDR2 SVGIG (reference sequence). The CDR3 has 15 residues. V was pared by 3 bases and J by 5 bases, with 12 bases of the junction left unmatched. CDR3 residues: CAWSRQGNVRTEAFF. CDR3 DNA: TGTGCCTGGAGCCGACAGGGAAATGTGCGGACTGAAGCTTTCTTT. The complete variable domain, with remaining parts taken from reference TRBV30 and TRBJ1-1, reads SQTIHQWPATLVQPVGSPLSLECTVEGTSNPNLYWYRQAAGRGLQLLFYSVGIGQISSEVPQNLSASRPQDRQFILSSKKLLLSDSGFYLCAWSRQGNVRTEAFFGQGTRLTVV.

V gene TRBV5-1 combines with J gene TRBJ2-5; tentatively, D is TRBD2 (5 bases). CDR3 length equals 14 residues. Trimming stripped 6 bases from V and 3 bases from J, with 15 bases between. CDR1 and CDR2 (germline): SGHRS, YFSETQ. CDR3 residues: CASNGGREKETQYF. Here the CDR3 DNA reads TGCGCCAGCAACGGTGGTAGGGAGAAAGAGACCCAGTACTTC.

This clone was seen a single time. Other nucleotide sequences from this sample produce the same CDR3. The chain has TRBV6-5 and TRBJ2-7; TRBD1 is a possible D gene (6 bases). This CDR3 has 14 residues. Per germline, CDR1 MNHEY and CDR2 SVGAGI. The ends were cut back, 5 bases at V and 3 bases at J, with 14 bases in the middle. The CDR3 reads CASSKPGQLYEQYF. CDR3 coding DNA: TGTGCCAGCAGTAAACCGGGACAACTCTACGAGCAGTACTTC.

This chain links TRBV19 with TRBJ1-2; D uncertain. CDR1 LNHDA and CDR2 SQIVND come from the germline V gene (reference sequence). The V and J ends lost 6 bases and 10 bases respectively, with 15 bases between them. The CDR3 contains 12 residues. CDR3 in amino acids: CASRKTPGDYTF. The CDR3 DNA sequence: TGTGCCAGTAGAAAAACACCCGGGGACTACACCTTC.

The V and J genes are TRBV29-1 and TRBJ1-4; possible D gene TRBD1, 5 bases. Germline assignment: CDR1 SQVTM and CDR2 ANQGSEA. V was trimmed by 6 bases and J by 5 bases, leaving 16 bases between them. The CDR3 is made up of 14 amino acids. CDR3 DNA sequence: TGCAGCGTGGATGGGGGAGGGCGAAATGAAAAACTGTTTTTT. Protein sequence: CSVDGGGRNEKLFF.

The chain carries TRBV5-1 and TRBJ2-7, with D possibly matching TRBD1 (5 bases). Germline CDR1 SGHRS, CDR2 YFSETQ. The CDR3 totals 15 residues. The ends were cut back, 1 base at V and 6 bases at J, with 17 bases in the middle. The CDR3 DNA follows: TGCGCCAGCAGCTTGAGGCCCAATCAGGGCTCCGAGCAGTACTTC. Its protein is CASSLRPNQGSEQYF.

This clone was seen once. This sample includes further DNA sequences coding for the same CDR3. This sequence joins TRBV9 and TRBJ2-7, with D unresolved. Trimming stripped 0 bases from V and 3 bases from J, with 10 bases between. Germline V CDR1 and CDR2: SGDLS, YYNGEE. The CDR3 contains 14 residues. This CDR3 is CASSVGSGGYEQYF. The CDR3 nucleotides read TGTGCCAGCAGCGTAGGTTCAGGTGGCTACGAGCAGTACTTC.

The V gene is TRBV6-5, the J gene TRBJ2-1; TRBD2 aligns across 13 bases. Trimming at V came to 9 bases and at J to 7 bases, leaving 9 bases not matched to a gene. The CDR3 runs 15 residues. The V gene's germline CDR1 is MNHEY and CDR2 SVGAGI. The CDR3 region has the DNA TGTGCCAGTTCCGGACTAGCGGGAGTCGGGAATGAGCAGTTCTTC. Translating gives CASSGLAGVGNEQFF.

The rearrangement joins TRBV5-4 to TRBJ2-3; tentative D call: TRBD2 (5 bases). The CDR3 has 15 amino acids. Germline assignment: CDR1 SGHNT and CDR2 YYREEE (reference sequence). V was shortened by 3 bases and J by 4 bases, with 15 bases between the two germline ends. CDR3 protein: CASSSDRLAADTQYF. In DNA, the CDR3 is TGTGCCAGCAGCTCTGATCGGCTAGCCGCAGATACGCAGTATTTT.

The rearrangement links TRBV7-9 to TRBJ1-2; D not resolved. V was clipped by 0 bases and J by 6 bases, with 8 bases between them. The CDR3 totals 13 residues. Germline V gene data show CDR1 as SEHNR and CDR2 as FQNEAQ (reference sequence). The CDR3 spells CASSLAAGDGYTF. CDR3 bases: TGTGCCAGCAGCTTAGCAGCGGGAGATGGCTACACCTTC.

This chain uses TRBV10-3 with TRBJ1-2; 7 nucleotides line up with TRBD1. V was pared by 4 bases and J by 0 bases, with 5 bases of the junction left unmatched. The CDR3 contains 15 residues. In germline, CDR1 is ENHRY, CDR2 SYGVKD. CDR3 nucleotides: TGTGCCATCAGTGTGGGGGGACAGACTAACTATGGCTACACCTTC. Protein: CAISVGGQTNYGYTF.

The V call is TRBV30, the J call TRBJ2-2; 12 nucleotides agree with TRBD2. With V trimmed by 1 base and J by 6 bases, 3 bases remained unmatched. Germline V gene data show CDR1 as GTSNPN and CDR2 as SVGIG (reference sequence). The CDR3 loop spans 15 amino acids. CDR3 amino acids: CAWSASGRAAGELFF. The CDR3 bases are TGTGCCTGGAGTGCTAGCGGGAGGGCCGCCGGGGAGCTGTTTTTT.

The chain recombines TRBV25-1 with TRBJ2-3, with TRBD1 matching 7 bases. V lost 8 bases and J lost 2; bases outside the gene matches: 10. This CDR3 has 15 residues. Germline V gene data show CDR1 as MGHDK and CDR2 as SYGVNS. For the CDR3, the DNA is TGTGCCAGCGGCATTCAAGGGGGCCCCACAGATACGCAGTATTTT. This codes for CASGIQGGPTDTQYF.

V and J are TRBV15 and TRBJ1-2, with a possible D match to TRBD1 (6 bases). CDR1 and CDR2 from the germline V gene are LNHNV and YYDKDF (reference sequence). This CDR3 has 11 amino acids. V lost 11 bases, J lost 8 bases, and 15 bases lay in between. The CDR3 DNA reads TGTGCCGCAGGGGATCGGGGCGGCTACACCTTC. Its translation is CAAGDRGGYTF.

V and J are TRBV9 and TRBJ2-2; tentatively, D is TRBD2 (7 bases). Germline CDR1 and CDR2: SGDLS and YYNGEE. This CDR3 has 15 amino acids. V was pared by 6 bases and J by 5 bases, with 17 bases between. This CDR3 is CASIPGAGETGELFF. In DNA form, the CDR3 reads TGTGCCAGCATCCCAGGGGCGGGAGAGACCGGGGAGCTGTTTTTT.

This clone was found a few times. V usage is TRBV29-1 and J usage is TRBJ2-7; TRBD1 agrees at 7 bases. This CDR3 is 13 amino acids long. V gave up 6 bases and J gave up 3 bases; unmatched junction bases: 8. Germline V CDR1 and CDR2: SQVTM, ANQGSEA. In DNA form, the CDR3 reads TGCAGCGTAAAAGGACAGGTCTTCTACGAGCAGTACTTC. Its translation is CSVKGQVFYEQYF.

As to this clone: Distinct nucleotide sequences in the sample also encode this CDR3. The chain recombines TRBV3-1 (or the pseudogene TRBV3-2) with TRBJ1-5; a weak D match, TRBD1 (6 bases). The germline V gene has CDR1 LGHDT and CDR2 YNNKEL (reference sequence). V lost 1 base and J lost 2, with 6 bases in between. The CDR3 contains 14 residues. The CDR3 region is CASSQAGGNQPQHF. CDR3 bases: TGTGCCAGCAGCCAAGCAGGGGGCAATCAGCCCCAGCATTTT.

This sequence joins TRBV10-3 and TRBJ2-5; D unresolved. Germline CDR1 is ENHRY and CDR2 is SYGVKD. The V end was cut by 4 bases, the J end by 3 bases, with 9 bases between. The CDR3 has 13 amino acids. This CDR3 reads CAISAQTEETQYF. In DNA form, the CDR3 reads TGTGCCATCAGTGCACAGACCGAAGAGACCCAGTACTTC.

The chain carries TRBV4-3 and TRBJ2-3; 8 positions agree with TRBD2. The junction had 14 bases not matched to a gene; V was cut back by 1 base and J by 2 bases. This CDR3 comprises 19 residues. Per germline, CDR1 LGHNA and CDR2 YSLEER. The CDR3 DNA follows: TGCGCCAGCAGCCAAGCTGCGGGGGGCAGACCAGCCGACACAGATACGCAGTATTTT. Its protein product is CASSQAAGGRPADTDTQYF.

The chain links TRBV21-1 to TRBJ2-7; the D call of TRBD1 is as the table states it, not checked on the DNA. TRBV21-1 counts as a pseudogene. This CDR3 has 20 amino acids. CDR3 in DNA: TGTGCCAGCAGCAAAGAAAGGGCGGGGGAAGACAGGGGCATACTCTACGAGCAGTACTTC. Amino acids: CASSKERAGEDRGILYEQYF.

The V gene is TRBV5-1, the J gene TRBJ1-3, with D maybe TRBD1 (6 bases). V was pared by 2 bases and J by 0 bases, with 15 bases between. The CDR3 has 17 amino acids. Germline lookup yields CDR1 SGHRS and CDR2 YFSETQ. CDR3 sequence reads: CASSFGSQGYSGNTIYF. The CDR3 DNA follows: TGCGCCAGCAGCTTTGGTTCGCAGGGGTACTCTGGAAACACCATATATTTT.

The sample holds one count of this clone. This chain uses TRBV11-2 with TRBJ2-1; no clear D. CDR3 length: 16 amino acids. CDR1 SGHAT and CDR2 FQNNGV come from the germline V gene. V lost 5 bases to trimming and J lost 0 bases, with 14 bases between them. The CDR3 DNA reads as TGTGCCAGCAGCCAAAGTTTAATTAGCTCCTACAATGAGCAGTTCTTC. Amino acid sequence: CASSQSLISSYNEQFF. Complete variable domain (other parts from reference TRBV11-2 and TRBJ2-1): EAGVAQSPRYKIIEKRQSVAFWCNPISGHATLYWYQQILGQGPKLLIQFQNNGVVDDSQLPKDRFSAERLKGVDSTLKIQPAKLEDSAVYLCASSQSLISSYNEQFFGPGTRLTVL.

The V call is TRBV3-1 (or the pseudogene TRBV3-2), the J call TRBJ2-5, with 8 bases identical to TRBD2. J was trimmed by 2 bases and V by 0 bases; bases with no gene match: 11. Per the germline V gene, CDR1 is LGHDT and CDR2 is YNNKEL (reference sequence). The CDR3 runs 18 residues. The CDR3 DNA reads TGTGCCAGCAGCCAAGATGGAAGGAGCGGGAGCTGGCAAGAGACCCAGTACTTC. Translation gives CASSQDGRSGSWQETQYF.

J is TRBJ2-5 and V is TRBV5-1; D might be TRBD1 (6 bases). CDR1 is SGHRS and CDR2 is YFSETQ in the germline V gene. This CDR3 comprises 16 residues. The V end was cut by 0 bases, the J end by 1 base, with 13 bases between. CDR3 coding DNA: TGCGCCAGCAGCTTGGGGGCCAACAGGGTCCAAGAGACCCAGTACTTC. Amino acids: CASSLGANRVQETQYF.

J is TRBJ2-5 and V is TRBV30; weak D call: TRBD2 (6 bases). The CDR3 extends over 14 amino acids. V was cut by 5 bases and J by 5 bases, with 18 bases left in between. The germline V gene has CDR1 GTSNPN and CDR2 SVGIG (reference sequence). CDR3 sequence: CAWVPAGRRETQYF. The CDR3 nucleotides read TGTGCCTGGGTGCCAGCGGGCCGACGGGAGACCCAGTACTTC.

In its sample, this clone was seen a few times. The same CDR3 is also encoded by other DNA sequences in this sample. The rearrangement uses TRBV5-1 and TRBJ2-3; TRBD2 is a possible D gene (6 bases). Germline CDR1 is SGHRS and CDR2 is YFSETQ. V was pared by 4 bases and J by 4 bases, with 13 bases between. CDR3 length: 14 amino acids. The CDR3 sequence is CASSLGRGPDTQYF. CDR3 nucleotides: TGCGCCAGCAGCCTGGGGCGGGGCCCAGATACGCAGTATTTT.

The V call is TRBV6-5, the J call TRBJ1-3; D perhaps matches TRBD1 (5 bases). The CDR3 contains 14 residues. V lost 4 bases to trimming and J lost 4 bases, with 11 bases between them. Germline V CDR1 and CDR2: MNHEY, SVGAGI. CDR3 sequence (DNA): TGTGCCAGCAGTTCCCTGGGGCGCGGAAACACCATATATTTT. Its protein product is CASSSLGRGNTIYF.